This T cell receptor (beta chain) was identified during a study of blood T cell repertoires in COVID-19. Whole-study context: The United States, Italy and Spain were the sources of the acute and convalescent COVID-19 samples.

Assay: immunoSEQ multiplex PCR; the TCRdb copy retains only in-frame clones and omits some. The table lists around 250,000 clones, about four fifths of them singletons. V lost 4 bases and J lost 6; bases outside the gene matches: 5. Per the germline V gene, CDR1 is SNHLY and CDR2 is FYNNEI. CDR3 size: 14 residues. V gene TRBV2 combines with J gene TRBJ2-7; 11 bases fit TRBD2. The TCR was taken from a woman between 18 and 29 years old with acute or convalescent COVID-19. The sample taken for sequencing was peripheral blood. As DNA, the CDR3 is TGTGCCAGCAGTGGTTCTAGCGGGAGGTCCGAGCAGTACTTC. Translating gives CASSGSSGRSEQYF.